Listed here is a single T cell receptor beta chain. The antigen remains undetermined. Other DNA sequences in the same sample also yield this CDR3. Germline CDR1 is DFQATT and CDR2 is SNEGSKA (reference sequence). The CDR3 totals 10 residues. Trimming shortened V by 5 bases and J by 6 bases, and 6 bases separated the two germline ends. A CD45RA+ naive subset and a CD45RA-negative memory subset were split from CD4+ cells. Sequencing used immunoSEQ multiplex PCR; TCRdb keeps in-frame clones, though not all of them. This repertoire shows a few million clones, about 92% found once; its top ten account for over 0.12%. This record belongs to a study of shared clonotypes between healthy human individuals. Study-level points and caveats: Across a handful of donors, naive CD4 shared 5% to 6.5%, naive CD8 approximately 3.5%, memory CD4 2% to 2.5%, memory CD8 0.4% to 0.5%. Clonotypes shared by all four donors outscored non-shared clonotypes in generation probability.

The clonotype comes from a man aged 18-30 years in good health. V usage is TRBV20-1 and J usage is TRBJ2-3; D is unclear. Material: naive CD4+ T cells sorted from blood. Regarding subset: CD45RA+ positively selected. In DNA, the CDR3 is TGCAGTGCTCGGCTGGATACGCAGTATTTT. Its protein product is CSARLDTQYF.